This T cell receptor beta chain derives from a study of shared clonotypes between healthy human individuals. Whole-study findings and limits: Relative to their counterparts shared across all four donors, non-shared clonotypes exhibited diminished generation probabilities.

Cells designated naive CD8 were CD45RO-negative and were positively selected for CCR7, with terminally differentiated effector memory CD45RA+ cells excluded. Running of the assay took place at deep level. Genomic DNA of every subset was divided equally among multiple immunoSEQ plates. Profiling relied on immunoSEQ multiplex PCR, and the TCRdb table lists in-frame clones only, not all of them. The data show approximately 720,000 clones, roughly nine tenths seen once. Germline V gene lookup returns CDR1 SGHRS and CDR2 YFSETQ. This CDR3 spans 15 amino acids. Trimming left V 4 bases short and J 5 bases short, with 18 bases between. As to this clone: Its antigen is not identified.

Sequenced material: naive CD8+ T cells sorted from blood. This receptor was obtained from a man aged 25 to 40 in good health. The chain links TRBV5-1 to TRBJ2-5, with a tentative D call TRBD2 (6 bases). In DNA, the CDR3 is TGCGCCAGCAGCCCGGCGATAGCGGCTCAGGAGACCCAGTACTTC. Its translation is CASSPAIAAQETQYF.